The count of the clone carrying this TCR beta chain is one. Antigen unknown. The data belong to a study of T cells and Merkel cell carcinoma outcomes. The study, taken as a whole, reports: Merkel cell carcinoma outcomes were reportedly predicted by repertoire and T-cell density.

TCRdb's copy holds only in-frame clones and misses some; the assay was immunoSEQ multiplex PCR. There are about 15,000 clones in the sample; 85% to 90% occur only once, and less than 9.5% lies in the top ten. Trimming took off 0 bases at V and 5 bases at J, with 10 bases between the two ends. Germline CDR1 and CDR2: MGHRA and YSYEKL. CDR3 size: 14 residues. The rearrangement uses TRBV4-1 and TRBJ2-5, with D tentatively TRBD2 (6 bases). The sequenced material came from tumor tissue from Merkel cell carcinoma. This receptor was taken from a human donor with Merkel cell carcinoma. Here the CDR3 DNA reads TGCGCCAGCAGCCAAGAGGCAGGAGGGGAGACCCAGTACTTC. This encodes CASSQEAGGETQYF.